One sample yielded the 30 T cell receptor beta chains listed below, sequenced in a study of blood T cells in healthy people across ages. Together with a sample-barcoded 5' primer, a J-beta primer mix was included in a second PCR lasting roughly 6 to 12 cycles. TCRdb reprocessed the 5' RACE reads with MiXCR, giving one entry per CDR3 protein. The sample includes roughly 730,000 distinct CDR3 sequences, 56% of them seen just once. The material sequenced was blood. These receptors originate from a man aged 35 to 55 in good health.

This clonotype was seen just once. A much larger clone sits a single nucleotide away, making a read error possible. The chain joins TRBV29-1 to TRBJ2-7; D possibly corresponds to TRBD2 (6 bases). The CDR3 contains 14 residues. V dropped 5 bases and J dropped 0 bases, with 14 bases sitting between them. Germline-derived CDR1 and CDR2 are SQVTM and ANQGSEA. In DNA, the CDR3 is TGCAGCGTTAAAGGACGGGGGATCTCCTACGAGCAGTACTTC. This codes for CSVKGRGISYEQYF.

This clonotype has only one observation. The genes are TRBV11-2 and TRBJ1-4, with D unresolved. The V gene lost 4 bases and the J gene lost 8 bases, with 17 bases spanning the gap. This CDR3 region has 15 residues. Germline assignment: CDR1 SGHAT and CDR2 FQNNGV. DNA for the CDR3: TGTGCCAGCAGCTCGGGCCCTTCGGGAGGGGAAAAACTGTTTTTT. It translates to CASSSGPSGGEKLFF.

The chain recombines TRBV28 with TRBJ2-1; 10 nucleotides line up with TRBD2. TRBJ2-7 explains the end of the DNA better; the J call may be wrong. The CDR3 is 16 amino acids. Germline V gene lookup returns CDR1 MDHEN and CDR2 SYDVKM. CDR3 region: CASSQGVSGRIYEQYF. CDR3 sequence (DNA): TGTGCCAGCAGTCAAGGGGTTAGCGGGAGGATCTACGAGCAGTACTTC.

This clonotype was counted only a few times. The chain carries TRBV4-3 and TRBJ2-7; 10 nucleotides align to TRBD1. V shed 1 base, J shed 2 bases, and the junction held 8 bases outside the gene matches. Germline CDR1 and CDR2: LGHNA and YSLEER. The CDR3 extends over 17 amino acids. In DNA, the CDR3 is TGCGCCAGCAGCCAAGCTAGTTCCGGGACAGGGGCCTACGAGCAGTACTTC. It encodes CASSQASSGTGAYEQYF.

V is TRBV5-6 and J is TRBJ2-1; D is undetermined. The V gene's germline CDR1 is SGHDT and CDR2 YYEEEE. V was clipped by 5 bases and J by 7 bases, with 13 bases between them. The CDR3 length is 13 residues. CDR3 sequence (DNA): TGTGCCAGCAGAGTCGCAGCCTTTAATGAGCAGTTCTTC. It specifies CASRVAAFNEQFF.

This rearrangement joins TRBV10-3 to TRBJ1-1; D possibly corresponds to TRBD1 (5 bases). Trimming took off 11 bases at V and 1 base at J, with 17 bases between the two ends. This CDR3 region has 14 residues. Germline loops: CDR1 ENHRY, CDR2 SYGVKD. CDR3 sequence: CAGGEGPSNTEAFF. The CDR3 DNA reads as TGTGCCGGTGGGGAGGGACCCTCGAACACTGAAGCTTTCTTT.

The J gene is TRBJ2-5, the V gene TRBV2; perhaps TRBD1 as D (6 bases). Germline V gene sequence: CDR1 SNHLY, CDR2 FYNNEI. CDR3 size: 14 residues. V lost 6 bases and J 2 bases, leaving 13 bases between the germline ends. The CDR3 region is CASRAGVAQETQYF. The CDR3 nucleotides read TGTGCCAGCAGGGCAGGGGTAGCGCAAGAGACCCAGTACTTC. The complete variable domain, with remaining parts taken from reference TRBV2 and TRBJ2-5, reads EPEVTQTPSHQVTQMGQEVILRCVPISNHLYFYWYRQILGQKVEFLVSFYNNEISEKSEIFDDQFSVERPDGSNFTLKIRSTKLEDSAMYFCASRAGVAQETQYFGPGTRLLVL.

The V call is TRBV10-3, the J call TRBJ2-7; tentative D call: TRBD2 (5 bases). The CDR3 spans 14 residues. Between the trimmed V and J ends, which lost 0 bases and 8 bases, there was a span of 14 bases. CDR1 ENHRY and CDR2 SYGVKD come from the germline V gene. The CDR3 bases are TGTGCCATCAGTGAGTCGAGTCAGATCGGGAAGCAGTACTTC. Translating it yields CAISESSQIGKQYF.

The chain uses TRBV7-4 and TRBJ2-7, with 9 bases aligning to TRBD1. In germline, CDR1 is SGHVT, CDR2 SQSDAQ. Trimming removed 1 base from V and 4 bases from J; junction bases left unmatched: 2. The CDR3 has 14 amino acids. The CDR3, as DNA: TGTGCCAGCAGCTTAGGGGACAGGGTGTACGAGCAGTACTTC. It is translated as CASSLGDRVYEQYF.

This clonotype was detected a few times. J is TRBJ1-1 and V is TRBV6-5; D is possibly TRBD1 (6 bases). The V gene's germline CDR1 is MNHEY and CDR2 SVGAGI. The CDR3 is 14 residues long. Trimming removed 0 bases at V and 1 base at J, with 6 bases between. The CDR3 is CASSYSTGNTEAFF. The CDR3 nucleotides read TGTGCCAGCAGTTACTCGACAGGGAACACTGAAGCTTTCTTT.

In nucleotides, the CDR3 is TGCAGCGGCACCGGGACTAGCGGGAGGGCCGGTGAGCAGTACTTC. It yields the protein CSGTGTSGRAGEQYF. The V call is TRBV29-1, the J call TRBJ2-7; 16 bases agree with TRBD2. Germline values: CDR1 SQVTM, CDR2 ANQGSEA. There are 15 residues in the CDR3. V shed 7 bases, J shed 7 bases, and the junction held 10 bases outside the gene matches.

This clonotype was seen a single time. This rearrangement joins TRBV5-1 to TRBJ2-3; maybe TRBD1 (5 bases). Trimming shortened V by 0 bases and J by 2 bases, and 10 bases separated the two germline ends. CDR1 is SGHRS, CDR2 YFSETQ, per germline. The length of the CDR3 is 15 residues. The DNA of the CDR3 is TGCGCCAGCAGCTTGGGACAGTCCTTCACAGATACGCAGTATTTT. The encoded protein is CASSLGQSFTDTQYF. Filled out from reference TRBV5-1 and TRBJ2-3, the complete variable domain reads KAGVTQTPRYLIKTRGQQVTLSCSPISGHRSVSWYQQTPGQGLQFLFEYFSETQRNKGNFPGRFSGRQFSNSRSEMNVSTLELGDSALYLCASSLGQSFTDTQYFGPGTRLTVL.

This clonotype showed up just a few times. CDR3: CSVDPTLSSVLYNEQFF. The CDR3 nucleotides read TGCAGCGTTGACCCTACTCTGAGTTCCGTCCTCTACAATGAGCAGTTCTTC. The chain combines TRBV29-1 with TRBJ2-1; the D is unclear. The CDR3 is 17 amino acids. Germline CDR1 reads SQVTM; CDR2 reads ANQGSEA. Trimming stripped 3 bases from V and 3 bases from J, with 21 bases between.

This clonotype was observed a handful of times. The chain links TRBV20-1 to TRBJ2-7; D may be TRBD1 (6 bases). This CDR3 has 11 residues. V lost 6 bases and J lost 6, with 12 bases in between. Per germline, CDR1 DFQATT and CDR2 SNEGSKA (reference sequence). CDR3 sequence reads: CSAHRASEQYF. CDR3 in DNA: TGCAGTGCCCACAGGGCCTCCGAGCAGTACTTC.

There are a few counts of this clonotype. The chain's CDR3 is CSVFGMTYNEQFF. In nucleotides, the CDR3 is TGCAGCGTTTTCGGGATGACCTACAATGAGCAGTTCTTC. The chain links TRBV29-1 to TRBJ2-1; maybe TRBD2 (5 bases). The CDR3 is made up of 13 amino acids. The ends were cut back, 5 bases at V and 2 bases at J, with 10 bases in the middle. CDR1 and CDR2 (germline): SQVTM, ANQGSEA.

The chain links TRBV10-3 to TRBJ2-7; TRBD1 matches at 8 bases. The J call may be in error: the DNA end matches TRBJ2-5 better. Germline loops: CDR1 ENHRY, CDR2 SYGVKD. This CDR3 is 15 amino acids long. The DNA for the CDR3 is TGTGCCATCAGTCTAGGACAGGGCGCTCAAGAGACCCAGTACTTC. It is translated as CAISLGQGAQETQYF.

The table lists this clonotype with a count of one. This sequence joins TRBV2 and TRBJ2-3; the D gene is possibly TRBD2 (5 bases). CDR3 length: 15 residues. V lost 7 bases and J lost 2, with 16 bases in between. Per the germline V gene, CDR1 is SNHLY and CDR2 is FYNNEI. The CDR3 loop reads CASKPLAGNTDTQYF. The CDR3 DNA reads TGTGCCAGCAAGCCCCTGGCGGGCAACACAGATACGCAGTATTTT. The whole variable domain, remainder taken from reference TRBV2 and TRBJ2-3, is EPEVTQTPSHQVTQMGQEVILRCVPISNHLYFYWYRQILGQKVEFLVSFYNNEISEKSEIFDDQFSVERPDGSNFTLKIRSTKLEDSAMYFCASKPLAGNTDTQYFGPGTRLTVL.

The chain carries TRBV4-3 and TRBJ2-2, with 8 bases aligning to TRBD1. Germline values: CDR1 LGHNA, CDR2 YSLEER. The V gene end was trimmed by 1 base and the J gene end by 5 bases; junction bases not matched to a gene: 9. CDR3 length: 17 amino acids. CDR3 coding DNA: TGCGCCAGCAGCCAAGGGTCGGACAGGGCGGGTACCGGGGAGCTGTTTTTT. It is translated as CASSQGSDRAGTGELFF.

This chain joins TRBV5-1 and TRBJ1-2; D not resolved. V dropped 7 bases and J dropped 9 bases, with 28 bases sitting between them. CDR3 length: 16 amino acids. The germline gives CDR1 SGHRS, CDR2 YFSETQ. For the CDR3, the DNA is TGCGCCAGCCGTCTCGGGGAGGACCCATCGACTATGCGCTACACCTTC. Protein product: CASRLGEDPSTMRYTF.

This clonotype came up once. The chain joins TRBV2 to TRBJ2-3; D might be TRBD1 or TRBD2, each matching 5 bases. The CDR3 extends over 13 amino acids. Germline V gives CDR1 SNHLY, CDR2 FYNNEI. V was shortened by 7 bases and J by 7 bases, with 15 bases between the two germline ends. CDR3 residues: CASKGFTGYTQYF. CDR3 DNA: TGTGCCAGCAAGGGGTTTACGGGGTATACGCAGTATTTT.

The V gene is TRBV9, the J gene TRBJ2-5; D uncertain. Trimming stripped 3 bases from V and 4 bases from J, with 7 bases between. This CDR3 region has 12 residues. Germline V gene sequence: CDR1 SGDLS, CDR2 YYNGEE. Here the CDR3 DNA reads TGTGCCAGCAGCGACACCGGAGAGACCCAGTACTTC. It translates to CASSDTGETQYF.

V gene TRBV5-6 combines with J gene TRBJ1-1, with TRBD1 as a possible D gene (5 bases). The germline V gene has CDR1 SGHDT and CDR2 YYEEEE. This CDR3 has 12 amino acids. The ends were cut back, 4 bases at V and 10 bases at J, with 14 bases in the middle. CDR3 sequence (DNA): TGTGCCAGCAGCAGTCTCAGGGAGGGAGCTTTCTTT. This encodes CASSSLREGAFF.

The chain employs TRBV20-1 and TRBJ2-3, with D hard to call. Germline V gene lookup returns CDR1 DFQATT and CDR2 SNEGSKA (reference sequence). The CDR3 consists of 11 residues. V was clipped by 4 bases and J by 7 bases, with 9 bases between them. The CDR3 DNA follows: TGCAGTGCTATTGGCGGCCATACGCAGTATTTT. Residues: CSAIGGHTQYF.

The chain has TRBV20-1 and TRBJ2-7; D uncertain. Trimming left V 7 bases short and J 6 bases short, with 22 bases between. CDR1 is DFQATT and CDR2 is SNEGSKA in the germline V gene (reference sequence). The CDR3 is 14 residues long. In DNA, the CDR3 is TGCAGTGTTGTAGGGTTCGCCCCAGTCGGCGAGCAGTACTTC. It translates to CSVVGFAPVGEQYF.

The J gene is TRBJ2-5, the V gene TRBV28, with TRBD1 matching 10 bases. There are 15 residues in the CDR3. In germline, CDR1 is MDHEN, CDR2 SYDVKM. V lost 0 bases and J lost 4; bases outside the gene matches: 2. The DNA for the CDR3 is TGTGCCAGCAGTTTATGGGGGACAGGGGTAGAGACCCAGTACTTC. It encodes CASSLWGTGVETQYF.

This clonotype was found once. J is TRBJ1-2 and V is TRBV28; D not resolved. V was pared by 6 bases and J by 3 bases, with 17 bases between. From germline, CDR1 is MDHEN and CDR2 SYDVKM. The CDR3 consists of 15 residues. CDR3 sequence (DNA): TGTGCCAGCAGCAACCCTAGCGCGCGGTACTATGGCTACACCTTC. Translation: CASSNPSARYYGYTF.

The chain links TRBV5-1 to TRBJ2-1; D perhaps matches TRBD2 (5 bases). In germline, CDR1 is SGHRS, CDR2 YFSETQ. V was cut by 7 bases and J by 4 bases, with 18 bases left in between. This CDR3 is 15 amino acids long. The CDR3 coding sequence is TGCGCCAGCTCGGTCTCTCCGGACTTATACAATGAGCAGTTCTTC. Translating gives CASSVSPDLYNEQFF. Together with reference TRBV5-1 and TRBJ2-1, the CDR3 gives the full variable domain: KAGVTQTPRYLIKTRGQQVTLSCSPISGHRSVSWYQQTPGQGLQFLFEYFSETQRNKGNFPGRFSGRQFSNSRSEMNVSTLELGDSALYLCASSVSPDLYNEQFFGPGTRLTVL.

V gene TRBV27 combines with J gene TRBJ2-7; D uncertain. V was trimmed by 3 bases and J by 3 bases, leaving 9 bases between them. CDR1 and CDR2 (germline): MNHEY, SMNVEV (reference sequence). The CDR3 is made up of 13 amino acids. CDR3 coding DNA: TGTGCCAGCAGTTTGAGAGACAACTACGAGCAGTACTTC. This gives the protein CASSLRDNYEQYF.

The chain recombines TRBV5-1 with TRBJ2-1, with D perhaps TRBD1 (6 bases). The CDR3 consists of 15 residues. Between the trimmed V and J ends, which lost 3 bases and 3 bases, there was a span of 13 bases. CDR1 is SGHRS and CDR2 is YFSETQ in the germline V gene. The CDR3 nucleotides read TGCGCCAGCAGCTCGGACAGCCTAAACTACAATGAGCAGTTCTTC. Amino acid sequence: CASSSDSLNYNEQFF. Drawing the rest from reference TRBV5-1 and TRBJ2-1, the complete variable domain is KAGVTQTPRYLIKTRGQQVTLSCSPISGHRSVSWYQQTPGQGLQFLFEYFSETQRNKGNFPGRFSGRQFSNSRSEMNVSTLELGDSALYLCASSSDSLNYNEQFFGPGTRLTVL.

The V gene is TRBV11-2, the J gene TRBJ2-1; 9 nucleotides agree with TRBD1. This CDR3 has 15 amino acids. The ends lost 5 bases at V and 1 base at J; junction bases unmatched: 3. CDR1 and CDR2 from the germline V gene are SGHAT and FQNNGV. The CDR3 protein is CASSQQGASYNEQFF. The CDR3 region has the DNA TGTGCCAGCAGCCAACAGGGGGCTTCCTACAATGAGCAGTTCTTC.